The present T cell receptor beta chain was sequenced within a study of CD8 T cells in Susac syndrome. Sequencing of TCR beta, carried out with a high-throughput approach, was applied to CD8+ and CD4+ T cells from the blood. With random hexamers, roughly 0.5 to 1 ug RNA was reverse transcribed. TCR beta CDR3 was amplified by immunoSEQ multiplex PCR. This amplification extended across 54 Vbeta and 13 Jbeta segments. TCRdb re-called the immunoSEQ multiplex PCR reads through MiXCR, storing one row per CDR3 protein. The sample includes approximately 65,000 distinct CDR3 sequences, 90% to 95% of them seen just once. V lost 7 bases and J lost 3; bases outside the gene matches: 9. The CDR3 consists of 14 residues. Per the germline V gene, CDR1 is MNHEY and CDR2 is SVGEGT.

The chain carries TRBV6-2 or TRBV6-3 and TRBJ2-7, with 7 bases lining up with TRBD1. What was sequenced was CD8+ T cells from PBMCs. The sequence was collected from a human donor in good health. CDR3 bases: TGTGCCAGCACCCGGGACAGTGGTATCTACGAGCAGTACTTC. Translated: CASTRDSGIYEQYF.